This is a list of T cell receptor beta chains from one sample in a study of CD8+CD57+ T cells in acquired aplastic anemia. TCRdb re-analysed the reads in MiXCR, keeping a single row per CDR3 protein. The table includes 300,000 or so distinct CDR3 sequences, 45% to 65% detected once. The source material was sorted CD4+, CD8+, or CD8+CD57+ T cells (not recorded which) from PBMCs. Source of these receptors: a human donor with aplastic anemia. Each CDR3 is given with its conserved first and last residue. A D gene is named only where the DNA matches it firmly. Where a row states a size, it is once, few, many or the class of an expanded clone; other rows omit it.

TRBV28	.	TRBJ1-1	once	13	TGTGCCAGCAGCCGTTTCGGACTGCCTGAAGCTTTCTTT	CASSRFGLPEAFF
TRBV20-1	.	TRBJ2-5	.	15	TGCAGTGCTAGACATCCCGGGGTGGGACGGGAGACCCAGTACTTC	CSARHPGVGRETQYF
TRBV20-1	.	TRBJ2-5	.	15	TGCAGTGCCAGCAGCCTGACTACAGGACAAGAGACCCAGTACTTC	CSASSLTTGQETQYF
TRBV7-8	TRBD1	TRBJ2-1	.	17	TGTGCCAGCAGCTTAGGCCGTGCGGGACAGGGAAGGCATGAGCAGTTCTTC	CASSLGRAGQGRHEQFF
TRBV6-5	.	TRBJ1-6	many	15	TGTGCCAGCAGTTACCAAGGGGGGGGTAAGGCACCCCTCCACTTT	CASSYQGGGKAPLHF
TRBV12-3/TRBV12-4	.	TRBJ2-3	many	17	TGTGCCAGCAGTTTAGCGGGGGGAACCACTAGCACAGATACGCAGTATTTT	CASSLAGGTTSTDTQYF
TRBV7-2	.	TRBJ2-3	.	13	TGTGCCAGCAGCCGACTGTTCACAGATACGCAGTATTTT	CASSRLFTDTQYF
TRBV11-2	TRBD1	TRBJ1-1	many	14	TGTGCCAGCAGCTTAGGACAGGGGCGCACTGAAGCTTTCTTT	CASSLGQGRTEAFF
TRBV7-9	TRBD1	TRBJ1-6	.	14	TGTGCCAGCAGCCAGGGGGGGTTCGATTCACCCCTCCACTTT	CASSQGGFDSPLHF
TRBV9	.	TRBJ1-2	few	15	TGTGCCAGCAGCGTCGGGGGCGCCTCTAACTATGGCTACACCTTC	CASSVGGASNYGYTF
TRBV7-2	TRBD2	TRBJ2-7	.	16	TGTGCCAGCAGCCGCCTAGCGGCCGAGAGCTCCTACGAGCAGTACTTC	CASSRLAAESSYEQYF
TRBV3-1	.	TRBJ1-6	many	18	TGTGCCAGCAGCCAAGCAAGCAATTTTCAGGGTAACAATTCACCCCTCCACTTT	CASSQASNFQGNNSPLHF
TRBV12-3/TRBV12-4	TRBD1	TRBJ1-5	.	13	TGTGCCACGAGACAGGGGTACAATCAGCCCCAGCATTTT	CATRQGYNQPQHF
TRBV7-2	TRBD1	TRBJ2-5	.	14	TGTGCCAGCAGTCGGGACAGGGCAGCAGAGACCCAGTACTTC	CASSRDRAAETQYF
TRBV19	.	TRBJ2-3	.	13	TGTGCCAGCGGACCGACTAGCACAGATACGCAGTATTTT	CASGPTSTDTQYF
TRBV19	.	TRBJ2-3	.	13	TGTGCCAGTAGTAATCGGGGGCCAGATACGCAGTATTTT	CASSNRGPDTQYF
TRBV25-1	TRBD1	TRBJ2-7	few	16	TGTGCCAGCAGTGGATCCGGGACAGGGCCCTTCGGGGAGCAGTACTTC	CASSGSGTGPFGEQYF
TRBV10-3	TRBD1	TRBJ2-2	.	13	TGTGCCATCAGAACAGGGGGCCCCGGGGAGCTGTTTTTT	CAIRTGGPGELFF
TRBV19	TRBD2	TRBJ2-7	.	13	TGTGCCAGCAGCGGGGAAGATTCCTACGAGCAGTACTTC	CASSGEDSYEQYF
TRBV15	TRBD1	TRBJ1-6	many	16	TGTGCCACCAGCACACCTAACGGACAGGCCAATTCACCCCTCCACTTT	CATSTPNGQANSPLHF
TRBV20-1	TRBD2	TRBJ2-7	few	15	TGCAGTGCCGCCGCGTCCCGACTAGCGGGGGAAGAGCAGTACTTC	CSAAASRLAGEEQYF
TRBV24-1	.	TRBJ1-3	many	12	TGTGCCACCAGTGATTTTTTAAACACCATATATTTT	CATSDFLNTIYF
TRBV9	.	TRBJ1-1	many	18	TGTGCCAGCAGCGTAGTGCCAGATAGCAGGGATATGAACACTGAAGCTTTCTTT	CASSVVPDSRDMNTEAFF
TRBV11-2	TRBD1	TRBJ1-5	.	17	TGTGCCAGCAGCCGTTATCGGGACAGCTTTAGCAATCAGCCCCAGCATTTT	CASSRYRDSFSNQPQHF
TRBV20-1	.	TRBJ2-3	once	14	TGCAGTGCTAGGAACGTTTGGGGCACAGATACGCAGTATTTT	CSARNVWGTDTQYF
TRBV25-1	.	TRBJ1-2	.	13	TGTGCCAGCAGTGAAAGGGTCGGGGCCGGCTACACCTTC	CASSERVGAGYTF
TRBV6-1	.	TRBJ1-1	.	13	TGTGCCAGCTCCCTAGTCAGTAACACTGAAGCTTTCTTT	CASSLVSNTEAFF
TRBV9	.	TRBJ1-1	.	15	TGTGCCAGCAGCGTAATGGGACATCCGAACACTGAAGCTTTCTTT	CASSVMGHPNTEAFF
TRBV12-3/TRBV12-4	TRBD1	TRBJ1-2	many	13	TGTGCCAGCAGTATGGGACAGAAATATGGCTACACCTTC	CASSMGQKYGYTF
TRBV5-8	.	TRBJ2-3	many	15	TGTGCCAGCAGCTCTCCGGGACTCCTCACAGATACGCAGTATTTT	CASSSPGLLTDTQYF
TRBV15	.	TRBJ1-3	.	16	TGTGCCACCAGCAGAGGTACAGGTTTCTCTGGAGACACCATATATTTT	CATSRGTGFSGDTIYF
TRBV29-1	.	TRBJ2-5	many	15	TGCAGCGTTGAAAGGGGACCGACTCTCCAAGAGACCCAGTACTTC	CSVERGPTLQETQYF
TRBV2	TRBD2	TRBJ2-7	.	16	TGTGCCAGCAGTGAAGCGCTTCGGGACTACTCCTACGAGCAGTACTTC	CASSEALRDYSYEQYF
TRBV7-9	.	TRBJ1-1	.	14	TGTGCCAGCAGCTTAGAGGGCAGGGTCACTGAAGCTTTCTTT	CASSLEGRVTEAFF
TRBV19	.	TRBJ1-1	.	14	TGTGCCAGTAGTATAGATCGAGTTAACACTGAAGCTTTCTTT	CASSIDRVNTEAFF
TRBV7-9	TRBD2	TRBJ2-3	.	12	TGTGCCAGCAGCTCCGCGGGGAGGGCGCAGTATTTT	CASSSAGRAQYF
TRBV7-9	.	TRBJ2-7	.	18	TGTGCCAGCAGCTTAGCGAGGGCGGGGCGACGGGGGCCCTACGAGCAGTACTTC	CASSLARAGRRGPYEQYF
TRBV9	TRBD2	TRBJ2-7	.	12	TGTGCCAGCAGTTTAATGGCGGGAGTGATGTACTTC	CASSLMAGVMYF
TRBV7-8	.	TRBJ2-7	many	14	TGTGCCAGCAGCTTAGCCCCCCCGGGGCTCGAGCAGTACTTC	CASSLAPPGLEQYF
TRBV12-3/TRBV12-4	TRBD1	TRBJ2-7	few	14	TGTGCCAGCAGTTTCGGGACAGGGGTATACGAGCAGTACTTC	CASSFGTGVYEQYF
TRBV24-1	.	TRBJ1-1	few	14	TGTGCCACCAGTGATTTGCTGGAGGACACTGAAGCTTTCTTT	CATSDLLEDTEAFF